This TCR beta chain emerged from a study of memory CD4+ T cells and cytomegalovirus serostatus. The sort gate was single viable CD3+CD4+CD8-CD45RO+ cells for memory CD4+ T cells. The CDR3 length is 15 residues. The germline CDR1 and CDR2 sequences are SGHRS and YFSETQ. Unmatched junction bases numbered 8, after V lost 4 bases and J lost 3 bases. Generated by immunoSEQ multiplex PCR, the TCRdb table keeps only in-frame clones and is missing some. The data hold about 25,000 clones, with around three quarters observed a single time. The sample was memory CD4+ T cells from blood. This sequence was found in an adult in good health and CMV-seronegative. This chain uses TRBV5-1 with TRBJ2-7, with TRBD1 identical over 9 bases. CDR3 nucleotide sequence: TGCGCCAGCAGCCCGGCGGGACAGGGAGTCTACGAGCAGTACTTC. Translating gives CASSPAGQGVYEQYF.